Listed here are 2 T cell receptor beta chains from one sample, sequenced in a study of post-analysis software for immune sequencing data. Study-level findings and limits: Five or six TRBV segments, TRBV5-6, TRBV5-1 and TRBV20-1 among them, were found more frequent in patients than controls.

No antigens are known for them. Libraries were made from TCR beta cDNA, and they carried unique molecular identifiers. MiXCR, applied by TCRdb to the PCR reads, yields one record per CDR3 protein. The table records about 570,000 distinct CDR3 sequences, around a third of them present only once. Material: blood. The receptors derive from a girl aged 2 to 17 with multiple sclerosis.

V usage is TRBV7-8 and J usage is TRBJ2-4; D unresolved. The end of the DNA aligns better with TRBJ2-7, so the J call may be wrong. Germline V gene data show CDR1 as SGHVS and CDR2 as FQNEAQ. The CDR3 consists of 14 residues. The CDR3: CASSLGRVDYEQYF. The CDR3 nucleotides are TGTGCCAGCAGCTTAGGGAGAGTGGACTACGAGCAGTACTTC.

In nucleotides, the CDR3 is TGCAGCGTTGTTGCGGGGGCAGGGCCCAACGAGCAGTACTTC. As protein: CSVVAGAGPNEQYF. The rearrangement joins TRBV29-1 to TRBJ2-5; tentative D call: TRBD2 (7 bases). The end of the DNA aligns better with TRBJ2-7, so the J call may be wrong. Germline loops: CDR1 SQVTM, CDR2 ANQGSEA. CDR3 length: 14 residues.